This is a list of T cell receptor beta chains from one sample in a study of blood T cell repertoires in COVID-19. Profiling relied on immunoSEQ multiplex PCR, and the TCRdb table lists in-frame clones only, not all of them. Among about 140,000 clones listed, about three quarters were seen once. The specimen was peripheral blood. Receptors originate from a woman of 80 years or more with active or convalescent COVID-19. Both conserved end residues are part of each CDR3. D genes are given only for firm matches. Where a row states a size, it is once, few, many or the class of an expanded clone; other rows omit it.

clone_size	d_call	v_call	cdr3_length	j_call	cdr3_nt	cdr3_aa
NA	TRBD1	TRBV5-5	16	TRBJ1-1	TGTGCCAGCAGCTTGGGCCCGACAGGGGCGAGGGCTGAAGCTTTCTTT	CASSLGPTGARAEAFF
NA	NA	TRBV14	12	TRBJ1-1	TGTGCCAGCAGCCTAGCTTCCACTGAAGCTTTCTTT	CASSLASTEAFF
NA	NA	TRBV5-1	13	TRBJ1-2	TGCGCCAGCAGCTTGGGCGAAAGCTATGGCTACACCTTC	CASSLGESYGYTF
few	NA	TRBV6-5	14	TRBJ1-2	TGTGCCAGCAACCTCGGACAGTCTAACTATGGCTACACCTTC	CASNLGQSNYGYTF
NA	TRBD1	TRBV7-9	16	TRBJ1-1	TGTGCCAGCAGCTTATCACAGGGGCGCGGGGCTACTGAAGCTTTCTTT	CASSLSQGRGATEAFF
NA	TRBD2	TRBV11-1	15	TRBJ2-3	TGTGCCAGCGCTGGACTAGAAAGGAACACAGATACGCAGTATTTT	CASAGLERNTDTQYF
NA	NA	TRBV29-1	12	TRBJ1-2	TGCAGCGTTCGAAGCGCGAACTATGGCTACACCTTC	CSVRSANYGYTF
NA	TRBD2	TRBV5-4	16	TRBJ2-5	TGTGCCAGCAGCCCCTCTAGCGGGGGACTGGGGGAGACCCAGTACTTC	CASSPSSGGLGETQYF
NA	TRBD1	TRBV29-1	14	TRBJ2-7	TGCAGCGTTGAAGGGACAGGGGGAAACTACGAGCAGTACTTC	CSVEGTGGNYEQYF
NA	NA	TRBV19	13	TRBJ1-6	TGTGCCAGTAGCAGTAACGTCGGGACTGCCCTCCACTTT	CASSSNVGTALHF
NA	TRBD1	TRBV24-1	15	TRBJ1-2	TGTGCCACCAGGGGTCCGGGACAGAGATACTATGGCTACACCTTC	CATRGPGQRYYGYTF
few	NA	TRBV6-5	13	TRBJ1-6	TGTGCCAGCGACAGTTCCCTTCTATCCACCCTCCACTTT	CASDSSLLSTLHF
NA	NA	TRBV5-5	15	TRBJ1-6	TGTGCCAGCAGCTTGCCGGGGATCTATAATTCACCCCTCCACTTT	CASSLPGIYNSPLHF
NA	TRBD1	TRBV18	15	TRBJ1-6	TGTGCCAGCTCACCCTCCGGGACAGATAATTCACCCCTCCACTTT	CASSPSGTDNSPLHF
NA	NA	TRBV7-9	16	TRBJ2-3	TGTGCCAGCAGCCCTGGGGGGGCTAGCCCTAGTGATACGCAGTATTTT	CASSPGGASPSDTQYF
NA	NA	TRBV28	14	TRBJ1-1	TGTGCCAGCAGCCAAGCAGGTACGAACACTGAAGCTTTCTTT	CASSQAGTNTEAFF
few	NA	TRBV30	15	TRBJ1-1	TGTGCCTGGAGTGTAACTGAGATTCTGAACACTGAAGCTTTCTTT	CAWSVTEILNTEAFF
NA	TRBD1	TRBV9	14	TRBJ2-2	TGTGCCAGCAGCCCCCAGGGGGCCACCGGGGAGCTGTTTTTT	CASSPQGATGELFF
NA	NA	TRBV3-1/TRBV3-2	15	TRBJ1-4	TGTGCCAGCAGCCTGCGGGAAACCTTGGGCGAAAAACTGTTTTTT	CASSLRETLGEKLFF
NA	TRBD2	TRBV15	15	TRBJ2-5	TGTGCCACCAGGGCGGGCGGGGGGTACCAAGAGACCCAGTACTTC	CATRAGGGYQETQYF
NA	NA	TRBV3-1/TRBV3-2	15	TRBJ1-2	TGTGCCAGCAAGTACATCGGGAACATCTTCTATGGCTACACCTTC	CASKYIGNIFYGYTF
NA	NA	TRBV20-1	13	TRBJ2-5	TGCAGTGCTAGTATGACTAAGAGAGAGACCCAGTACTTC	CSASMTKRETQYF
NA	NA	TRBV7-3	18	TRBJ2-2	TGTGCCAGCAGCTTATCCAGGATGGCCTCTCTGAACACCGGGGAGCTGTTTTTT	CASSLSRMASLNTGELFF
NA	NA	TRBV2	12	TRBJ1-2	TGTGCCAGCAGGGGGACAACCTATGGCTACACCTTC	CASRGTTYGYTF
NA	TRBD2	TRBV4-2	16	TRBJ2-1	TGTGCCAGCAGCCAAGATGGGGCGGGGGGGTACAATGAGCAGTTCTTC	CASSQDGAGGYNEQFF
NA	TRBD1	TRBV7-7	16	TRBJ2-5	TGTGCTAGCAGCCCCGAGGCGGGACAGGGAAGGGAGACCCAGTACTTC	CASSPEAGQGRETQYF
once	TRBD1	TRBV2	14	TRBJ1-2	TGTGCCAGCAGTTACCCGGGACAGAGCTATGGCTACACCTTC	CASSYPGQSYGYTF
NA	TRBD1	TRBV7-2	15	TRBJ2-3	TGTGCCAGCAGCGCGACAGGGGTTGGGGCAGATACGCAGTATTTT	CASSATGVGADTQYF
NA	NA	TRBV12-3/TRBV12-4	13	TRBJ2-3	TGTGCCAGCAGCCCGACTTACACAGATACGCAGTATTTT	CASSPTYTDTQYF
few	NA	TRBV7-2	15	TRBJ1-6	TGTGCCAGCAGCTTAGCGGGGGGGACCCATTCACCCCTCCACTTT	CASSLAGGTHSPLHF
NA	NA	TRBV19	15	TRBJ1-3	TGTGCCAGTAGTCCGGACAGTCGCTCTGGAAACACCATATATTTT	CASSPDSRSGNTIYF
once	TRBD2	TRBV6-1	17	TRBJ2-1	TGTGCCAGCAGTGAAGTCGGGCTAGCGGGGCCCTACAATGAGCAGTTCTTC	CASSEVGLAGPYNEQFF
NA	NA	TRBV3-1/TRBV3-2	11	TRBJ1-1	TGTGCCAGCAGGGGACAAGTAAAAGCTTTCTTT	CASRGQVKAFF
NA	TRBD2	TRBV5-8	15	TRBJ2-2	TGTGCCAGCAGCTTTCTAGCGGGAAACACCGGGGAGCTGTTTTTT	CASSFLAGNTGELFF
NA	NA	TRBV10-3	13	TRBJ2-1	TGTGCCATCAGTGAGGGGAAGGGGGATGAGCAGTTCTTC	CAISEGKGDEQFF
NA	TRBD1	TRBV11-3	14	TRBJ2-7	TGTGCCAGCAGCCCGACAGGGGTAACCTACGAGCAGTACTTC	CASSPTGVTYEQYF
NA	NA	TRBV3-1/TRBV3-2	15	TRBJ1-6	TGTGCCAGCAGCCTCCGGGGGGCTCAGGGGTCACCCCTCCACTTT	CASSLRGAQGSPLHF
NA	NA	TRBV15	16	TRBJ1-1	TGTGCCACCAGCAGAGATTTTCGGACAGTGAACACTGAAGCTTTCTTT	CATSRDFRTVNTEAFF
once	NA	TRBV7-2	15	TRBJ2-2	TGTGCCAGCAGCTTAGCACTCCGAGGGATGGGGGAGCTGTTTTTT	CASSLALRGMGELFF
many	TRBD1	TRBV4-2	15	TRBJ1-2	TGTGCCAGCAGCGCGAGTGACAGGGCTAGTTCCGGCTACACCTTC	CASSASDRASSGYTF
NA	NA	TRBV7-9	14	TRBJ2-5	TGTGCCAGCAGTCCTTCTACCGGGGGAGAGACCCAGTACTTC	CASSPSTGGETQYF
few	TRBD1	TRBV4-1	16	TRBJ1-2	TGCGCCAGCAGCCAAGATCGGGGGACAGAAAGTTATGGCTACACCTTC	CASSQDRGTESYGYTF
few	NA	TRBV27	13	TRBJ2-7	TGTGCCAGCAGTCACGGGACACCCTACGAGCAGTACTTC	CASSHGTPYEQYF
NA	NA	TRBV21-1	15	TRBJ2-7	TGTGCCAGCAACCCAGTGGGAGGAAGGTTCTACGAGCAGTACTTC	CASNPVGGRFYEQYF
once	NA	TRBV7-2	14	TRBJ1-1	TGTGCCAGCAGCTTAAGCTTTCTGAACACTGAAGCTTTCTTT	CASSLSFLNTEAFF
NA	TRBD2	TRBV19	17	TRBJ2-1	TGTGCCAGTACCTCAATAGCAGCGGGGGGAGGACACAATGAGCAGTTCTTC	CASTSIAAGGGHNEQFF
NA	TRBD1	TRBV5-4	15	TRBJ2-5	TGTGCCAGCAGCTTGGCCGGGACAGGGAAGGAGACCCAGTACTTC	CASSLAGTGKETQYF
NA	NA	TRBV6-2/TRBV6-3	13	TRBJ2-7	TGTGCCAGCAGTCCAGGGTGGGCTGGGGAGCAGTACTTC	CASSPGWAGEQYF
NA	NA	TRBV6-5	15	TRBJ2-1	TGTGCCAGCAGTAAAACAGGGAGCTCCTACAATGAGCAGTTCTTC	CASSKTGSSYNEQFF
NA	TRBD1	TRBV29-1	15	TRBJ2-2	TGCAGCGTCAAGCGGGACAGGGGGCCCACCGGGGAGCTGTTTTTT	CSVKRDRGPTGELFF